The following is a T cell receptor (beta chain) sequence with its context. This specimen belongs to a study of T cells in Graves' hyperthyroidism and ophthalmopathy. RNA transcripts were the template for amplifying TCR beta CDR3 regions. TCR CDR3 underwent first-round RT-PCR with the HTBI primer set. From the multiplex PCR reads, TCRdb called clonotypes with MiXCR, one entry per CDR3 protein. This table has more than 650,000 distinct CDR3 sequences, 12% to 15% appearing once. Germline assignment: CDR1 SGHDN and CDR2 FVKESK. The CDR3 extends over 14 amino acids. Trimming removed 1 base from V and 8 bases from J, with 12 bases in between.

This receptor was obtained from a young woman with Graves' hyperthyroidism. V usage is TRBV14 and J usage is TRBJ2-1; a possible D gene is TRBD2 (5 bases). The sequencing sample was made of blood. CDR3 loop: CASSQVSVRDEQFF. The CDR3 region has the DNA TGTGCCAGCAGCCAAGTCTCGGTGAGGGATGAGCAGTTCTTC.